Below, 10 T cell receptor beta chains from the same sample are listed, as sequenced in a study of shared clonotypes between healthy human individuals. Assay: immunoSEQ multiplex PCR; the TCRdb copy retains only in-frame clones and omits some. The sample shows about 800,000 clones, around 96% of them seen only once. CD8 cells classed as naive were CD45RO-negative and positively selected for CCR7, excluding terminally differentiated effector memory CD45RA+ cells. Sample: naive CD8+ T cells sorted from blood. Every receptor here comes from a man aged 25-45 years in good health.

This chain joins TRBV6-6 and TRBJ2-3; D might be TRBD1 (6 bases). Germline V gene sequence: CDR1 MNHNY, CDR2 SVGAGI (reference sequence). V lost 5 bases, J lost 5 bases, and 17 bases lay in between. The CDR3 length is 15 residues. CDR3 residues: CASSPGTQDGDTQYF. CDR3 coding DNA: TGTGCCAGCAGTCCCGGGACACAGGACGGAGATACGCAGTATTTT.

The CDR3 spells CASSDAGSETQYF. CDR3 sequence (DNA): TGTGCCAGCAGCGACGCTGGGTCGGAGACCCAGTACTTC. The chain combines TRBV5-6 with TRBJ2-5; D not certain. The CDR3 totals 13 residues. Trimming pared 4 bases from V and 5 bases from J, leaving 12 bases between. Germline V gene lookup returns CDR1 SGHDT and CDR2 YYEEEE.

The chain carries TRBV7-9 and TRBJ1-5; D might be TRBD1 (6 bases). The CDR3 has 15 residues. From germline, CDR1 is SEHNR and CDR2 FQNEAQ (reference sequence). Deletions cut 5 bases from V and 6 bases from J, with 17 bases between. CDR3 sequence: CASSGEHREGQPQHF. The CDR3 nucleotides read TGTGCCAGCAGCGGCGAACACAGGGAGGGTCAGCCCCAGCATTTT.

As for this clone: This sample also contains other DNA sequences that code for the same CDR3. This chain joins TRBV25-1 and TRBJ2-7; unclear D gene. This CDR3 has 12 amino acids. Trimming shortened V by 1 base and J by 3 bases, and 4 bases separated the two germline ends. Per germline, CDR1 MGHDK and CDR2 SYGVNS. The CDR3 spells CASSELGYEQYF. Written as DNA, the CDR3 is TGTGCCAGCAGTGAATTGGGCTACGAGCAGTACTTC.

V is TRBV9 and J is TRBJ2-6; TRBD1 might be the D (6 bases). Germline lookup yields CDR1 SGDLS and CDR2 YYNGEE. This CDR3 has 14 amino acids. V lost 6 bases and J 2 bases, leaving 9 bases between the germline ends. CDR3 sequence reads: CASNNRAGANVLTF. CDR3 coding DNA: TGTGCCAGCAATAACAGGGCTGGGGCCAACGTCCTGACTTTC.

The chain recombines TRBV5-4 with TRBJ2-7; no clear D gene. The V gene lost 2 bases and the J gene lost 6 bases, with 9 bases spanning the gap. Germline CDR1 SGHNT, CDR2 YYREEE (reference sequence). The CDR3 extends over 12 amino acids. CDR3 DNA sequence: TGTGCCAGCAGCTTCATGATGAGCGAGCAGTACTTC. This sequence encodes CASSFMMSEQYF.

The V call is TRBV7-9, the J call TRBJ2-7; D uncertain. The CDR3 contains 13 residues. Trimming removed 8 bases from V and 2 bases from J, with 13 bases in between. Germline values: CDR1 SEHNR, CDR2 FQNEAQ (reference sequence). CDR3 protein: CASEGSGAYEQYF. Written as DNA, the CDR3 is TGTGCCAGCGAAGGTTCTGGGGCCTACGAGCAGTACTTC. The full variable domain, its missing parts supplied by reference TRBV7-9 and TRBJ2-7, is DTGVSQNPRHKITKRGQNVTFRCDPISEHNRLYWYRQTLGQGPEFLTYFQNEAQLEKSRLLSDRFSAERPKGSFSTLEIQRTEQGDSAMYLCASEGSGAYEQYFGPGTRLTVT.

The chain couples TRBV7-8 to TRBJ2-1; D gene uncertain. Germline V gene lookup returns CDR1 SGHVS and CDR2 FQNEAQ. The CDR3 spans 14 residues. V lost 4 bases and J 10 bases, leaving 17 bases between the germline ends. The CDR3 DNA reads TGTGCCAGCAGCTCAAAAACCCGCGTCGGAGAGCAGTTCTTC. Its protein is CASSSKTRVGEQFF.

This sequence joins TRBV19 and TRBJ1-2, with D uncertain. V dropped 5 bases and J dropped 8 bases, with 18 bases sitting between them. Germline CDR1 reads LNHDA; CDR2 reads SQIVND (reference sequence). The CDR3 consists of 14 residues. Written as DNA, the CDR3 is TGTGCCAGTAGTCCTACCCTCTTGGGAGGCGGCTACACCTTC. This sequence encodes CASSPTLLGGGYTF.

The CDR3 DNA follows: TGCGCCAGCAGTGAGTTGGGACAGCCCTTCACCGGGGAGCTGTTTTTT. This sequence encodes CASSELGQPFTGELFF. The J gene is TRBJ2-2, the V gene TRBV10-2; 7 bases agree with TRBD1. CDR3 size: 16 residues. The germline gives CDR1 WSHSY, CDR2 SAAADI. V lost 1 base and J lost 4; bases outside the gene matches: 6.